A single sample is the source of the 21 T cell receptor beta chains below, sequenced in a study of blood T cell repertoires in COVID-19. Sequenced by immunoSEQ multiplex PCR; TCRdb stores in-frame clones only, minus some. Of fewer than 350,000 clones in the sample, more than 75% are singletons; the top ten hold under 2.5%. Sequenced sample: PBMCs or T cells enriched from blood (not recorded which). Receptors originate from an older woman in a cohort exposed to, infected with or recovered from COVID-19 (not recorded which).

The chain uses TRBV9 and TRBJ2-5; maybe TRBD2 (5 bases). There are 12 residues in the CDR3. Deletions cut 7 bases from V and 5 bases from J, with 12 bases between. Germline values: CDR1 SGDLS, CDR2 YYNGEE. In DNA, the CDR3 is TGTGCCAGCGAGGGAGACGGGGAGACCCAGTACTTC. Residues: CASEGDGETQYF. The variable domain in full, completed from reference TRBV9 and TRBJ2-5, reads DSGVTQTPKHLITATGQRVTLRCSPRSGDLSVYWYQQSLDQGLQFLIQYYNGEERAKGNILERFSAQQFPDLHSELNLSSLELGDSALYFCASEGDGETQYFGPGTRLLVL.

This chain links TRBV6-5 with TRBJ2-6, with a tentative D call TRBD2 (6 bases). Germline CDR1 and CDR2: MNHEY and SVGAGI. The CDR3 runs to 15 residues. V gave up 8 bases and J gave up 3 bases, with 14 bases separating them. In DNA form, the CDR3 reads TGTGCCAGCGGGGCAGGGAGGTATGGGGCCAACGTCCTGACTTTC. Amino acid sequence: CASGAGRYGANVLTF.

Relative to its sample, this clone is medium-sized (0.01 to 0.1%). This CDR3 reads CASSPTGNTEAFF. CDR3 DNA sequence: TGCGCCAGCAGCCCGACAGGGAACACTGAAGCTTTCTTT. This chain connects TRBV4-3 to TRBJ1-1; D perhaps matches TRBD1 (6 bases). Trimming removed 4 bases from V and 1 base from J, with 7 bases in between. The CDR3 consists of 13 residues. Germline V lookup: CDR1 LGHNA, CDR2 YSLEER.

The rearrangement uses TRBV7-2 and TRBJ1-5; D gene ambiguous. Germline values: CDR1 SGHTA, CDR2 FQGNSA. The V end was cut by 5 bases, the J end by 2 bases, with 7 bases between. CDR3 length: 13 residues. CDR3 residues: CASSRGRNQPQHF. CDR3 DNA: TGTGCCAGCAGCCGAGGGCGCAATCAGCCCCAGCATTTT.

The chain uses TRBV10-3 and TRBJ2-1; 7 positions agree with TRBD2. After removal of 5 bases from V and 9 bases from J, the junction contained 16 bases not matched to a gene. The CDR3 is 16 residues long. The germline V gene encodes CDR1 ENHRY and CDR2 SYGVKD. CDR3 nucleotides: TGTGCCATCAGTTCCACGAGACTAGCCCATACAAGTGAGCAGTTCTTC. It translates to CAISSTRLAHTSEQFF.

This chain links TRBV7-2 with TRBJ2-1; 7 bases agree with TRBD1. Germline V gives CDR1 SGHTA, CDR2 FQGNSA. J gave up 4 bases and V 1 base, and 4 bases lay outside the gene matches. This CDR3 contains 15 residues. DNA of the CDR3: TGTGCCAGCAGCTTAGTAGGGGGCTATTACAATGAGCAGTTCTTC. Amino acid sequence: CASSLVGGYYNEQFF.

The chain carries TRBV30 and TRBJ1-6; no definite D call. There are 13 residues in the CDR3. The V and J ends lost 2 bases and 5 bases respectively, with 7 bases between them. Germline V CDR1 and CDR2: GTSNPN, SVGIG (reference sequence). This CDR3 is CAWSSQNNSPLHF. In DNA form, the CDR3 reads TGTGCCTGGAGTTCCCAAAATAATTCACCCCTCCACTTT. The variable domain in full, completed from reference TRBV30 and TRBJ1-6, reads SQTIHQWPATLVQPVGSPLSLECTVEGTSNPNLYWYRQAAGRGLQLLFYSVGIGQISSEVPQNLSASRPQDRQFILSSKKLLLSDSGFYLCAWSSQNNSPLHFGNGTRLTVT.

This rearrangement joins TRBV19 to TRBJ2-7; no definite D call. V gave up 4 bases and J gave up 7 bases, with 8 bases separating them. This CDR3 contains 11 residues. Germline V CDR1 and CDR2: LNHDA, SQIVND (reference sequence). The chain's CDR3 is CASSTRWEQYF. In DNA form, the CDR3 reads TGTGCCAGTAGTACCCGGTGGGAGCAGTACTTC.

The chain combines TRBV10-3 with TRBJ1-1; D possibly corresponds to TRBD1 (6 bases). The V gene's germline CDR1 is ENHRY and CDR2 SYGVKD. Between the trimmed V and J ends, which lost 6 bases and 5 bases, there was a span of 16 bases. The CDR3 loop spans 14 amino acids. The CDR3 DNA follows: TGTGCCATCAGCCATACAGGGTGGGGGACTGAAGCTTTCTTT. Translating gives CAISHTGWGTEAFF.

The table lists this clone with a count of one. The V and J genes are TRBV29-1 and TRBJ2-6; possibly TRBD1 for D (5 bases). From germline, CDR1 is SQVTM and CDR2 ANQGSEA. With 6 bases removed from V and 4 bases from J, the gap between germline ends came to 13 bases. There are 14 residues in the CDR3. The CDR3 sequence is CSVMKGQGANVLTF. The CDR3 DNA follows: TGCAGCGTAATGAAGGGGCAAGGGGCCAACGTCCTGACTTTC.

V is TRBV10-3 and J is TRBJ2-1; no definite D call. CDR1 ENHRY and CDR2 SYGVKD come from the germline V gene. This CDR3 is built from 13 residues. With 8 bases removed from V and 3 bases from J, the gap between germline ends came to 11 bases. The CDR3 bases are TGTGCCATCGCCGAGAGGATCTACAATGAGCAGTTCTTC. It codes for CAIAERIYNEQFF.

The chain couples TRBV15 to TRBJ1-5, with 8 bases identical to TRBD1. This CDR3 has 16 amino acids. With 1 base clipped from V and 4 bases from J, the junction kept 6 bases outside the gene matches. Germline lookup yields CDR1 LNHNV and CDR2 YYDKDF (reference sequence). The CDR3 here is CATSRATGVGNQPQHF. The CDR3 nucleotides are TGTGCCACCAGCAGAGCGACAGGGGTAGGTAATCAGCCCCAGCATTTT.

This clone was seen a single time. V and J are TRBV10-3 and TRBJ1-5, with D maybe TRBD1 (6 bases). V lost 3 bases to trimming and J lost 0 bases, with 12 bases between them. The CDR3 is made up of 16 amino acids. Germline V gene lookup returns CDR1 ENHRY and CDR2 SYGVKD. DNA for the CDR3: TGTGCCATCAGTGAACAGGGTACCACTAGCAATCAGCCCCAGCATTTT. This gives the protein CAISEQGTTSNQPQHF.

The chain combines TRBV3-1 (or the pseudogene TRBV3-2) with TRBJ2-7, with D perhaps matching TRBD2 (6 bases). Germline CDR1 LGHDT, CDR2 YNNKEL (reference sequence). Trimming shortened V by 1 base and J by 0 bases, and 16 bases separated the two germline ends. CDR3 length: 17 residues. CDR3 loop: CASSQVSPSAISYEQYF. CDR3 bases: TGTGCCAGCAGCCAAGTATCCCCTAGCGCGATCTCCTACGAGCAGTACTTC.

The V and J genes are TRBV7-9 and TRBJ2-7, with D uncertain. The CDR3 spans 12 residues. V lost 2 bases to trimming and J lost 3 bases, with 5 bases between them. The germline CDR1 and CDR2 sequences are SEHNR and FQNEAQ (reference sequence). The CDR3 region has the DNA TGTGCCAGCAGCTTATTTAACTACGAGCAGTACTTC. It codes for CASSLFNYEQYF. Full variable domain (missing parts from reference TRBV7-9 and TRBJ2-7): DTGVSQNPRHKITKRGQNVTFRCDPISEHNRLYWYRQTLGQGPEFLTYFQNEAQLEKSRLLSDRFSAERPKGSFSTLEIQRTEQGDSAMYLCASSLFNYEQYFGPGTRLTVT.

The chain employs TRBV9 and TRBJ2-7; D may be TRBD2 (5 bases). This CDR3 region has 16 residues. Trimming removed 2 bases at V and 3 bases at J, with 18 bases between. Germline V gives CDR1 SGDLS, CDR2 YYNGEE. In DNA, the CDR3 is TGTGCCAGCAGCGTCCATTTTACCGGGATCATCTACGAGCAGTACTTC. As protein: CASSVHFTGIIYEQYF.

Concerning this clone: Other DNA sequences in the same sample also yield this CDR3. This chain connects TRBV28 to TRBJ2-7; D remains unclear. V shed 7 bases and J shed 2 bases, with 12 bases lying between them. The CDR3 runs 13 residues. The germline gives CDR1 MDHEN, CDR2 SYDVKM. CDR3 residues: CASNSGQTYEQYF. DNA of the CDR3: TGTGCCAGCAATTCAGGCCAAACCTACGAGCAGTACTTC.

The J gene is TRBJ1-1, the V gene TRBV2; maybe TRBD1 (5 bases). With 10 bases removed from V and 0 bases from J, the gap between germline ends came to 15 bases. Germline CDR1 SNHLY, CDR2 FYNNEI. The CDR3 loop spans 14 amino acids. This CDR3 reads CAIEDSQMNTEAFF. CDR3 bases: TGTGCCATCGAAGACAGCCAAATGAACACTGAAGCTTTCTTT.

The J gene is TRBJ2-3, the V gene TRBV6-2 or TRBV6-3; TRBD2 agrees at 12 bases. With 6 bases clipped from V and 11 bases from J, the junction kept 15 bases outside the gene matches. Germline V lookup: CDR1 MNHEY, CDR2 SVGEGT. This CDR3 region has 16 residues. For the CDR3, the DNA is TGTGCCAGCAGCTATCAGAGGACTAGCGGGACCTATGGGCAGTATTTT. This gives the protein CASSYQRTSGTYGQYF.

This chain uses TRBV18 with TRBJ2-7; possible D gene TRBD2, 5 bases. The CDR3 has 13 amino acids. The germline V gene has CDR1 KGHSH and CDR2 LQKENI. With 1 base removed from V and 7 bases from J, the gap between germline ends came to 11 bases. CDR3 DNA sequence: TGTGCCAGCTCACCACAGGGATCGGGGGAGCAGTACTTC. Residues: CASSPQGSGEQYF.

This clone was seen once. The chain joins TRBV5-4 to TRBJ2-1, with TRBD2 as a possible D gene (6 bases). Germline V gene data show CDR1 as SGHNT and CDR2 as YYREEE (reference sequence). The CDR3 extends over 14 amino acids. Trimming shortened V by 5 bases and J by 5 bases, and 14 bases separated the two germline ends. CDR3 sequence (DNA): TGTGCCAGCAGAACCGGGACTGAGAACAATGAGCAGTTCTTC. This codes for CASRTGTENNEQFF.